Below, one T cell receptor beta chain is given with its context. What it binds is not known. This record belongs to a study of metastatic and nonmetastatic thyroid tumors. Study-wide context: Comparative analysis of repertoires was undertaken across blood and tumor or nodule tissue obtained from malignant and benign thyroid patients.

Trimming removed 4 bases from V and 4 bases from J; junction bases left unmatched: 6. This CDR3 contains 16 residues. The germline CDR1 and CDR2 sequences are SGHAT and FQNNGV. Study observations and caveats: Reported TCR beta diversity, measured in blood and tumor, was significantly higher for malignant thyroid tumors than for benign nodules.

In the source study's methods: Building a distant-metastasis classifier for papillary thyroid cancer drew on CDR3 differences across clinicopathological groups. TCRdb reprocessed the PCR reads via MiXCR. TCRdb assigned the V and J calls; the authors' analysis was not used. The data show tens of thousands of clones, 20% to 25% seen once. Thyroid surgery was preceded by no treatment in any patient. The rearrangement links TRBV11-2 to TRBJ2-7; 14 bases match TRBD2. The sequence was collected from a female donor with papillary thyroid cancer or a benign thyroid nodule (not recorded which). Some clones in this sample may be carry-over from other donors' samples. The sequencing sample was made of blood. In DNA form, the CDR3 reads TGTGCCAGCAGCTCCCCTAGGACTAGCGGGAGGTACGAGCAGTACTTC. Its protein is CASSSPRTSGRYEQYF. Full variable domain (remainder filled in from reference TRBV11-2 and TRBJ2-7): EAGVAQSPRYKIIEKRQSVAFWCNPISGHATLYWYQQILGQGPKLLIQFQNNGVVDDSQLPKDRFSAERLKGVDSTLKIQPAKLEDSAVYLCASSSPRTSGRYEQYFGPGTRLTVT.